This T cell receptor beta chain emerged from a study of CD8 T cells in Susac syndrome (dated by TCRdb to the late 2010s). Describing the broader study: The study used repertoire sequencing to test whether antigen drove CD8+ T cell activation and differentiation in Susac syndrome. Clonality of the CD8+ T cell repertoire was compared between over 10 healthy donors, approximately 14 Susac syndrome patients and around 15 multiple sclerosis patients. Broad study findings and their caveats: The study acknowledged that relatively few individuals were included in the TCR sequencing and HLA analysis.

RNA was extracted using the RNeasy kit, and about 0.5 to 1 ug of the RNA was reverse transcribed with random hexamers. The immunoSEQ multiplex PCR assay, covering 54 Vbeta and 13 Jbeta segments, was used to amplify TCR beta CDR3 regions. To correct PCR amplification bias, a synthetic template baseline was used for both primer optimization and computational correction. The study's processing was this. Only productive sequences were kept, with reads annotated to V, D and J genes according to IMGT and analyzed in immunoSEQ Analyzer. Clonality was computed as one minus Shannon entropy normalized by log2 of the number of productive unique sequences. For each patient and control, public and private clones were evaluated within the 100 most prevalent clones. Susac-specific clones were defined as absent from healthy and MS cohorts, 1052 published viral clones and other ImmuneACCESS disease sequences. TCRdb took the public reads, trimmed them with fastp at Q25, ran MiXCR for clone calling and kept in-frame beta chains. Records with the same CDR3 protein are collapsed into one entry carrying the most frequent genes and DNA. These V and J calls are TCRdb output, not the study's own analysis. The table for this sample lists some 52,000 distinct CDR3 sequences; 93% of them were counted only once. The ten largest make up approximately 0.49% of the sample.

Details on this clonotype: No cognate antigen has been identified for it. No quality values exist for individual bases; no much larger clone is one base distant.

Based on the germline V gene (reference sequence), the CDR1 and CDR2 sequences are MNHEY and SMNVEV. V drops 3 bases and J drops 3 bases, leaving 9 bases in between. The CDR3 spans 13 residues, from the cysteine through the phenylalanine. Left in the record is the CDR3 DNA by itself, 39 bases read in frame from the first base. High-throughput TCR beta sequencing profiled peripheral blood CD8+ and CD4+ T cells from healthy donors, Susac syndrome patients and multiple sclerosis patients. Multiple sclerosis controls were treatment-naive patients with stable or active relapsing-remitting disease fulfilling revised McDonald criteria. Bulk CD8+ and CD4+ T cells were purified by magnetic negative isolation, whereas CD8+ TEMRA cells were enriched by FACS. Blood was collected in EDTA tubes and processed within 24 hours, with PBMCs isolated through density gradient centrifugation. PBMCs intended for TCR sequencing were cryopreserved in liquid nitrogen and thawed later in a water bath at 37 degrees C. A purity of at least 90% was achieved for sorted or isolated CD4+, CD8+ and CD8+ TEMRA cells.

This receptor was identified in a human donor with multiple sclerosis. Specimen: CD8+ T cells from PBMCs. The sequence joins TRBV27 to TRBJ2-7, with the D gene not clear enough to name. The CDR3 loop reads CASSLGRVYEQYF. The nucleotide sequence is given as TGTGCCAGCAGTTTGGGCAGAGTCTACGAGCAGTACTTC.